This T cell receptor beta chain was captured in a study of T cell responses to AZD1222 COVID-19 vaccine. General study points: Nearly half of unique spike-specific TCRs reportedly avoided B.1.351 and B.1.1.7 mutated regions. Only a handful of AZD1222 recipients, about six in all, had baseline seropositivity.

V was pared by 0 bases and J by 4 bases, with 13 bases between. CDR3 length: 15 amino acids. Germline CDR1 SGHRS, CDR2 YFSETQ. TCRdb's copy holds only in-frame clones and misses some; the assay was immunoSEQ multiplex PCR. The sample contains 150,000 to 180,000 clones, 90% of which appear only once. Regarding this clone: No antigen is known for it.

The chain employs TRBV5-1 and TRBJ2-5; tentative D call: TRBD1 (7 bases). Material: peripheral blood, obtained on day 0 of AZD1222 vaccination. This sequence originates from an adult in good health. CDR3 DNA sequence: TGCGCCAGCAGCTTGGCTTGGCAGGGGGGAGAGACCCAGTACTTC. It translates to CASSLAWQGGETQYF.